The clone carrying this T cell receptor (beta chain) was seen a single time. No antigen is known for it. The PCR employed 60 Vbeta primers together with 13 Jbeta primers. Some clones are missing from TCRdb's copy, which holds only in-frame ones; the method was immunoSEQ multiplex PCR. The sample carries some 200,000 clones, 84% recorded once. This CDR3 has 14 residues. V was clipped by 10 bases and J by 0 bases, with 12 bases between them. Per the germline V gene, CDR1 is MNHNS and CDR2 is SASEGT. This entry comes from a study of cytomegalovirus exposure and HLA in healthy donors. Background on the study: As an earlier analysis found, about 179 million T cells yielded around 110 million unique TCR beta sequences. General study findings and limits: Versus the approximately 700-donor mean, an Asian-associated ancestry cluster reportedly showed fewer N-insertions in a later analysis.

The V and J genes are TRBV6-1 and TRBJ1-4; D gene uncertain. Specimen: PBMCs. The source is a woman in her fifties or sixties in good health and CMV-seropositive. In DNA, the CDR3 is TGTGCCACGATGTCAGGCACAACTAATGAAAAACTGTTTTTT. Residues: CATMSGTTNEKLFF.